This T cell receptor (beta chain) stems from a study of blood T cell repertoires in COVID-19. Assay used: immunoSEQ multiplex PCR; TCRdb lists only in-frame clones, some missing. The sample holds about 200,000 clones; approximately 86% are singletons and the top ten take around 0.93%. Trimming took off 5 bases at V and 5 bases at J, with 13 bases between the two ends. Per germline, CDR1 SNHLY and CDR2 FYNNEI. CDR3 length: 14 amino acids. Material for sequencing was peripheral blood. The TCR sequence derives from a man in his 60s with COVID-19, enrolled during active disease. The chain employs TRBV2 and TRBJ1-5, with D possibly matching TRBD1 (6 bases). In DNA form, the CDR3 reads TGTGCCAGCAGTAAAGACAGGTCATATCAGCCCCAGCATTTT. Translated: CASSKDRSYQPQHF.